These 5 T cell receptor beta chains came from one sample sequenced in a study of regulatory T cells in long-lasting Graves disease (dated by TCRdb to about 2021). The receptor library was made with multiplex PCR. The sample was run on an Illumina HiSeq 4000. To build TCR beta libraries, CDR3 regions were amplified by Arm-PCR using iRepertoire HTBI primers. Through fastp at Q25 and MiXCR, TCRdb rebuilt clones from the public reads, retaining in-frame beta chains. Identical CDR3 protein sequences are pooled into one entry, listed with their most common genes and DNA. The sample table records approximately 390,000 distinct CDR3 sequences; 16% of these occur just once. The ten most abundant clones make up around 20% of the sample. Read against the paper, the sample's time point label means: newly diagnosed GD, antithyroid drugs for less than 3 months. For both TCR sequencing and RNA sequencing, RNA was extracted from PBMCs in TRIzol.

This sample was shared with a second study, whose subject was T cells in Graves' hyperthyroidism and ophthalmopathy.

Specimen: peripheral blood mononuclear cells (PBMCs), collected at new diagnosis, from a patient treated with antithyroid drugs. These receptors were taken from a woman aged 18-30 years with Graves disease. Donor details come from another sample of the same person, matched by shared clones.

A few counts support this clonotype. A much larger clonotype is one base distant, so this may be a read error. The V call is TRBV10-3, the J call TRBJ2-7, with a weak D call TRBD2 (6 bases). The length of the CDR3 is 15 residues. Germline CDR1 is ENHRY and CDR2 is SYGVKD. V lost 6 bases and J 2 bases, leaving 17 bases between the germline ends. The CDR3 is CAIRDSSELPYEQYF. For the CDR3, the DNA is TGTGCCATCAGGGATTCTAGCGAGTTACCCTACGAGCAGTACTTC.

The chain employs TRBV11-2 and TRBJ2-6; D possibly corresponds to TRBD2 (5 bases). The CDR3 totals 15 residues. The ends were cut back, 6 bases at V and 0 bases at J, with 9 bases in the middle. Germline loops: CDR1 SGHAT, CDR2 FQNNGV. CDR3 coding DNA: TGTGCCAGCAGTTGGGCGGGCTCTGGGGCCAACGTCCTGACTTTC. The encoded protein is CASSWAGSGANVLTF.

In this sample, this clonotype turned up many times. The chain is built from TRBV2 and TRBJ1-5; D is undetermined. The V gene's germline CDR1 is SNHLY and CDR2 FYNNEI. This CDR3 has 12 amino acids. Trimming stripped 3 bases from V and 2 bases from J, with 2 bases between. The CDR3 loop reads CASSEGNQPQHF. In DNA, the CDR3 is TGTGCCAGCAGTGAGGGCAATCAGCCCCAGCATTTT. Drawing the rest from reference TRBV2 and TRBJ1-5, the complete variable domain is EPEVTQTPSHQVTQMGQEVILRCVPISNHLYFYWYRQILGQKVEFLVSFYNNEISEKSEIFDDQFSVERPDGSNFTLKIRSTKLEDSAMYFCASSEGNQPQHFGDGTRLSIL.

The chain couples TRBV3-1 to TRBJ1-3; no reliable D call. This CDR3 contains 15 residues. Germline V gene data show CDR1 as LGHDT and CDR2 as YNNKEL (reference sequence). V was trimmed by 0 bases and J by 0 bases, leaving 6 bases between them. CDR3 loop: CASSQEAVSGNTIYF. The CDR3 nucleotides read TGTGCCAGCAGCCAAGAGGCGGTCTCTGGAAACACCATATATTTT.

There are many counts of this clonotype. The chain recombines TRBV15 with TRBJ1-1; D might be TRBD1 (6 bases). The CDR3 runs 14 residues. V was clipped by 2 bases and J by 1 base, with 8 bases between them. The germline V gene encodes CDR1 LNHNV and CDR2 YYDKDF (reference sequence). The CDR3 reads CATSRMTGNTEAFF. The CDR3 region has the DNA TGTGCCACCAGCAGAATGACAGGGAACACTGAAGCTTTCTTT. Full variable domain (rest looked up from reference TRBV15 and TRBJ1-1): DAMVIQNPRYQVTQFGKPVTLSCSQTLNHNVMYWYQQKSSQAPKLLFHYYDKDFNNEADTPDNFQSRRPNTSFCFLDIRSPGLGDTAMYLCATSRMTGNTEAFFGQGTRLTVV.